These 7 T cell receptor beta chains were sequenced from one sample in a study of T cells in localized non-small cell lung cancer. The repertoire was sequenced with immunoSEQ multiplex PCR; TCRdb's copy has only in-frame clones and lacks some. The sample lists about 26,000 clones; approximately 89% were seen once. Here the sequenced sample was peripheral blood, taken before any cancer treatment. The receptors come from a female donor at least 60 years old with stage II squamous cell lung carcinoma.

J is TRBJ1-2 and V is TRBV18; D is undetermined. V lost 2 bases to trimming and J lost 4 bases, with 11 bases between them. The CDR3 loop spans 14 amino acids. Germline loops: CDR1 KGHSH, CDR2 LQKENI. In nucleotides, the CDR3 is TGTGCCAGCTCACCAGAGGGCGTCGGCTATGGCTACACCTTC. Its protein is CASSPEGVGYGYTF.

This chain uses TRBV29-1 with TRBJ2-3, with D perhaps matching TRBD2 (5 bases). The CDR3 consists of 15 residues. The germline CDR1 and CDR2 sequences are SQVTM and ANQGSEA. Trimming cost V 1 base and J 4 bases, with 15 bases left between them. CDR3 protein: CSVEGGMVDADTQYF. The CDR3 bases are TGCAGCGTTGAAGGAGGGATGGTAGACGCAGATACGCAGTATTTT.

The V and J genes are TRBV18 and TRBJ1-3; D gene unclear. V was clipped by 2 bases and J by 0 bases, with 14 bases between them. The germline V gene encodes CDR1 KGHSH and CDR2 LQKENI. This CDR3 has 17 residues. The CDR3 loop reads CASSPMMAGSSGNTIYF. CDR3 nucleotides: TGTGCCAGCTCACCAATGATGGCAGGCTCCTCTGGAAACACCATATATTTT.

The chain is built from TRBV27 and TRBJ2-3; D is ambiguous. From germline, CDR1 is MNHEY and CDR2 SMNVEV (reference sequence). Between the trimmed V and J ends, which lost 3 bases and 0 bases, there was a span of 13 bases. The CDR3 totals 16 residues. As DNA, the CDR3 is TGTGCCAGCAGTTTTAGGGTAGTGTCTAGCACAGATACGCAGTATTTT. It yields the protein CASSFRVVSSTDTQYF.

The chain employs TRBV25-1 and TRBJ1-1; 8 nucleotides agree with TRBD1. V trimming: 8 bases; J trimming: 9 bases; junction bases outside the gene matches: 14. Germline CDR1 and CDR2: MGHDK and SYGVNS. CDR3 length equals 14 residues. The CDR3 nucleotides read TGTGCCAGCGCGGGACAGGAGTTATTTTCCCAAGCTTTCTTT. Translating gives CASAGQELFSQAFF.

The gene calls are TRBV6-1 and TRBJ2-7; D is possibly TRBD2 (6 bases). The CDR3 loop spans 16 amino acids. V lost 4 bases and J 4 bases, leaving 20 bases between the germline ends. Germline lookup yields CDR1 MNHNS and CDR2 SASEGT. CDR3 loop: CASSGDVLGSGYEQYF. CDR3 coding DNA: TGTGCCAGCAGTGGCGATGTATTAGGAAGCGGGTACGAGCAGTACTTC.

The CDR3 protein is CASSHRYRSSYEQYF. CDR3 nucleotide sequence: TGTGCCAGCAGTCATAGATACCGTAGCTCCTACGAGCAGTACTTC. This chain joins TRBV7-2 and TRBJ2-7; no clear D. Trimming removed 6 bases from V and 0 bases from J, with 15 bases in between. Germline V gene data show CDR1 as SGHTA and CDR2 as FQGNSA. The CDR3 is 15 amino acids.